This entry lists 17 T cell receptor beta chains sequenced from one sample in a study of cytomegalovirus exposure and HLA in healthy donors. 13 Jbeta primers and 60 Vbeta primers were used for the PCR. Assay: immunoSEQ multiplex PCR; the TCRdb copy retains only in-frame clones and omits some. The table has some 180,000 clones, around 80% seen once. The sequenced sample was PBMCs. These receptors were taken from a woman in her fifties or sixties in good health and CMV-seropositive.

This clone was found a few times. This chain joins TRBV27 and TRBJ2-1; D possibly corresponds to TRBD2 (5 bases). In germline, CDR1 is MNHEY, CDR2 SMNVEV (reference sequence). The CDR3 extends over 11 amino acids. V was cut by 5 bases and J by 9 bases, with 8 bases left in between. CDR3 loop: CASSRTGEQFF. Here the CDR3 DNA reads TGTGCCAGCAGTAGGACTGGTGAGCAGTTCTTC.

The chain recombines TRBV7-3 with TRBJ1-4; tentatively, D is TRBD1 (5 bases). Germline-derived CDR1 and CDR2 are SGHTA and FQGTGA. V was trimmed by 2 bases and J by 7 bases, leaving 14 bases between them. This CDR3 comprises 15 residues. DNA for the CDR3: TGTGCCAGCAGCTTACGGGCAGGGTCGGGTGAAAAACTGTTTTTT. It is translated as CASSLRAGSGEKLFF.

The J gene is TRBJ2-3, the V gene TRBV7-3; 10 positions agree with TRBD2. V shed 3 bases and J 5 bases; nucleotides not matched to a gene: 5. This CDR3 region has 15 residues. Looked up from germline, CDR1 is SGHTA and CDR2 is FQGTGA. CDR3 coding DNA: TGTGCCAGCAGCTTCTCTAGCGGGGGAAGAGATACGCAGTATTTT. Translating it yields CASSFSSGGRDTQYF.

This chain joins TRBV29-1 and TRBJ1-1; no clear D. The CDR3 is made up of 14 amino acids. Trimming removed 8 bases at V and 1 base at J, with 17 bases between. Germline CDR1 reads SQVTM; CDR2 reads ANQGSEA. CDR3 region: CSTKWREGNTEAFF. CDR3 coding DNA: TGCAGCACCAAGTGGAGGGAGGGGAACACTGAAGCTTTCTTT.

This rearrangement joins TRBV9 to TRBJ2-7, with no clear D. Per germline, CDR1 SGDLS and CDR2 YYNGEE. This CDR3 is 13 amino acids long. The V and J ends lost 0 bases and 2 bases respectively, with 6 bases between them. CDR3 nucleotide sequence: TGTGCCAGCAGCGTAGAGCCCACCTACGAGCAGTACTTC. Protein: CASSVEPTYEQYF.

In DNA form, the CDR3 reads TGTGCCAGCAGCTTCCCAACTAGCGGGAGTTTTAACGAGCAGTACTTC. Its protein is CASSFPTSGSFNEQYF. The genes are TRBV7-2 and TRBJ2-7; TRBD2 agrees at 11 bases. The CDR3 contains 16 residues. The germline gives CDR1 SGHTA, CDR2 FQGNSA. The trim removed 3 bases at V and 5 bases at J, leaving 9 bases unmatched.

V gene TRBV2 combines with J gene TRBJ2-6; D is possibly TRBD1 (5 bases). The CDR3 has 16 residues. V lost 4 bases and J 0 bases, leaving 10 bases between the germline ends. Germline CDR1 reads SNHLY; CDR2 reads FYNNEI. CDR3 in DNA: TGTGCCAGCAGTGGGGGCGTCCGCTCTGGGGCCAACGTCCTGACTTTC. Protein: CASSGGVRSGANVLTF.

The chain has TRBV30 and TRBJ1-3; no reliable D call. Germline CDR1 is GTSNPN and CDR2 is SVGIG (reference sequence). The CDR3 sequence is 16 residues long. The V and J ends lost 3 bases and 0 bases respectively, with 15 bases between them. In nucleotides, the CDR3 is TGTGCCTGGAGACCTTCTCCAGGATACTCTGGAAACACCATATATTTT. Amino acids: CAWRPSPGYSGNTIYF. Full variable domain (missing parts from reference TRBV30 and TRBJ1-3): SQTIHQWPATLVQPVGSPLSLECTVEGTSNPNLYWYRQAAGRGLQLLFYSVGIGQISSEVPQNLSASRPQDRQFILSSKKLLLSDSGFYLCAWRPSPGYSGNTIYFGEGSWLTVV.

This chain links TRBV7-2 with TRBJ1-6; 7 nucleotides align to TRBD1. The CDR3 contains 17 residues. The junction had 10 bases not matched to a gene; V was cut back by 5 bases and J by 3 bases. Germline values: CDR1 SGHTA, CDR2 FQGNSA. CDR3 sequence: CASSRIRTGVYNSPLHF. DNA of the CDR3: TGTGCCAGCAGCAGAATCCGGACAGGCGTCTATAATTCACCCCTCCACTTT.

The chain links TRBV28 to TRBJ1-1, with D possibly being TRBD1 (6 bases). Trimming stripped 7 bases from V and 4 bases from J, with 13 bases between. Germline V gene sequence: CDR1 MDHEN, CDR2 SYDVKM. This CDR3 has 13 residues. CDR3 nucleotides: TGTGCCAGCAAAGTAGGGGGTAGCACTGAAGCTTTCTTT. Protein product: CASKVGGSTEAFF.

The gene calls are TRBV7-8 and TRBJ2-6; possibly TRBD2 for D (5 bases). The V gene lost 3 bases and the J gene lost 2 bases, with 11 bases spanning the gap. The CDR3 runs to 16 residues. The germline V gene encodes CDR1 SGHVS and CDR2 FQNEAQ. The CDR3 here is CASSFGVRAGANVLTF. The CDR3 nucleotides are TGTGCCAGCAGCTTCGGAGTGAGGGCTGGGGCCAACGTCCTGACTTTC.

This chain links TRBV28 with TRBJ2-7, with a possible D match to TRBD2 (5 bases). The germline V gene has CDR1 MDHEN and CDR2 SYDVKM. V lost 8 bases to trimming and J lost 2 bases, with 13 bases between them. The CDR3 sequence is 13 residues long. The CDR3 DNA sequence: TGTGCCAGCGGACGACGGAGGACCTACGAGCAGTACTTC. This translates into CASGRRRTYEQYF.

The V and J genes are TRBV30 and TRBJ2-1; TRBD2 matches 7 bases. The ends lost 0 bases at V and 9 bases at J; junction bases unmatched: 11. The CDR3 runs 15 residues. Germline CDR1 reads GTSNPN; CDR2 reads SVGIG (reference sequence). The CDR3 DNA reads TGTGCCTGGAGTGTACTATCGGCGGGGGTAGCTGAGCAGTTCTTC. Encoded protein: CAWSVLSAGVAEQFF.

The V call is TRBV5-8, the J call TRBJ1-5; D is ambiguous. V was trimmed by 6 bases and J by 4 bases, leaving 11 bases between them. The CDR3 extends over 13 amino acids. Germline V gene data show CDR1 as SGHTS and CDR2 as YDEGEE. The CDR3 DNA sequence: TGTGCCAGCAACCGAGAGCGTAATCAGCCCCAGCATTTT. It yields the protein CASNRERNQPQHF.

The V call is TRBV5-1, the J call TRBJ1-5; weak D call: TRBD1 (5 bases). V lost 0 bases, J lost 0 bases, and 7 bases lay in between. Germline V gene sequence: CDR1 SGHRS, CDR2 YFSETQ. The CDR3 is 15 residues long. DNA of the CDR3: TGCGCCAGCAGCTTGGAGGGGAATAGCAATCAGCCCCAGCATTTT. Protein: CASSLEGNSNQPQHF. The full variable domain, its missing parts supplied by reference TRBV5-1 and TRBJ1-5, is KAGVTQTPRYLIKTRGQQVTLSCSPISGHRSVSWYQQTPGQGLQFLFEYFSETQRNKGNFPGRFSGRQFSNSRSEMNVSTLELGDSALYLCASSLEGNSNQPQHFGDGTRLSIL.

On this clone: The CDR3 does not end in the conserved phenylalanine or tryptophan, so this is likely a read error. The DNA is left out, because the CDR3 cannot be placed on it with certainty; the CDR3 is given as TCRdb lists it. The chain carries TRBV6-5 and TRBJ2-7; the D call in the table, TRBD1, was not verified against the DNA. Germline CDR1 MNHEY, CDR2 SVGAGI. The CDR3 has 8 residues if both end residues are counted. CDR3 protein: CASRPGPY.

J is TRBJ2-6 and V is TRBV5-6; 10 nucleotides match TRBD1. CDR1 SGHDT and CDR2 YYEEEE come from the germline V gene. The CDR3 sequence is 16 residues long. With V trimmed by 4 bases and J by 2 bases, 3 bases remained unmatched. The CDR3 spells CASSTGTGAGANVLTF. CDR3 DNA sequence: TGTGCCAGCAGCACCGGGACAGGGGCTGGGGCCAACGTCCTGACTTTC.